Presented here are 19 T cell receptor beta chains from one specimen sequenced in a study of T-cell memory formation after mild COVID-19. TCRdb called the 5' RACE reads again in MiXCR, with one record for every CDR3 protein. The table records 95,000 to 110,000 distinct CDR3 sequences, approximately 14% of them present only once. Sequenced: PBMCs or a T cell subset sorted from them (not recorded which). These receptors originate from a man aged 18 to 30 who had mild COVID-19 (a few samples of this study predate the infection). Cell type and time point are not known.

CDR3: CASSLVGTGGYNEQFF. CDR3 nucleotide sequence: TGCGCCAGCAGCTTAGTTGGGACAGGGGGTTACAATGAGCAGTTCTTC. This sequence joins TRBV5-1 and TRBJ2-1; 11 bases agree with TRBD1. This CDR3 region has 16 residues. J was trimmed by 4 bases and V by 2 bases; bases with no gene match: 5. Germline V lookup: CDR1 SGHRS, CDR2 YFSETQ.

This clonotype has just a few counts. The chain combines TRBV14 with TRBJ2-7, with D unclear. The CDR3 covers 11 residues. Deletions cut 1 base from V and 2 bases from J, with 0 bases between. Germline V gene data show CDR1 as SGHDN and CDR2 as FVKESK. The CDR3 DNA reads as TGTGCCAGCAGCCAAGCCTACGAGCAGTACTTC. Translated: CASSQAYEQYF.

This clonotype was observed a few times. The V and J genes are TRBV5-1 and TRBJ2-7; maybe TRBD2 (6 bases). Germline V gene data show CDR1 as SGHRS and CDR2 as YFSETQ. This CDR3 region has 14 residues. V gave up 3 bases and J gave up 3 bases, with 13 bases separating them. CDR3 protein: CASSYRDSHYEQYF. As DNA, the CDR3 is TGCGCCAGCAGCTACCGGGACTCACACTACGAGCAGTACTTC.

This sequence joins TRBV28 and TRBJ2-1; no clear D. V shed 3 bases and J shed 4 bases, with 7 bases lying between them. This CDR3 is 13 amino acids long. Germline CDR1 is MDHEN and CDR2 is SYDVKM. Written as DNA, the CDR3 is TGTGCCAGCAGTTTTCTTAGTTACAATGAGCAGTTCTTC. It translates to CASSFLSYNEQFF. Supplemented by reference TRBV28 and TRBJ2-1, the full variable domain reads DVKVTQSSRYLVKRTGEKVFLECVQDMDHENMFWYRQDPGLGLRLIYFSYDVKMKEKGDIPEGYSVSREKKERFSLILESASTNQTSMYLCASSFLSYNEQFFGPGTRLTVL.

The chain uses TRBV12-3 or TRBV12-4 and TRBJ1-6; maybe TRBD1 (5 bases). There are 15 residues in the CDR3. Trimming stripped 3 bases from V and 10 bases from J, with 16 bases between. CDR3 sequence (DNA): TGTGCCAGCAGTTTTAGGGGTTTGCTCGGATCACCCCTCCACTTT. Protein product: CASSFRGLLGSPLHF.

This clonotype was observed many times. The V gene is TRBV6-2 or TRBV6-3, the J gene TRBJ1-2; no firm D call. CDR1 is MNHEY, CDR2 SVGEGT, per germline. This CDR3 has 14 residues. V was pared by 7 bases and J by 2 bases, with 14 bases between. The CDR3 is CASTPSSVNYGYTF. The CDR3 coding sequence is TGTGCCAGCACCCCTTCCTCTGTAAACTATGGCTACACCTTC.

This clonotype occurred many times. The chain joins TRBV20-1 to TRBJ2-1; possibly TRBD1 for D (5 bases). The CDR3 contains 13 residues. V was trimmed by 1 base and J by 6 bases, leaving 10 bases between them. The germline V gene encodes CDR1 DFQATT and CDR2 SNEGSKA (reference sequence). The CDR3, as DNA: TGCAGTGCTAGAGTAGCAGGGTCCAATGAGCAGTTCTTC. This codes for CSARVAGSNEQFF.

The table lists this clonotype with a few counts. This sequence joins TRBV19 and TRBJ1-1; the D gene is possibly TRBD1 (5 bases). Germline V gene lookup returns CDR1 LNHDA and CDR2 SQIVND (reference sequence). The CDR3 contains 16 residues. The ends were cut back, 4 bases at V and 4 bases at J, with 19 bases in the middle. CDR3: CASSRGTGHHSTEAFF. The CDR3 coding sequence is TGTGCCAGTAGTAGGGGAACAGGTCACCATTCCACTGAAGCTTTCTTT.

This clonotype was observed at least ten times. The J gene is TRBJ2-3, the V gene TRBV6-4; 15 nucleotides match TRBD2. J gave up 1 base and V 6 bases, and 5 bases lay outside the gene matches. The CDR3 runs to 17 residues. Per the germline V gene, CDR1 is MRHNA and CDR2 is SNTAGT. The CDR3 region has the DNA TGTGCCAGCAGCCGGACTAGCGGGGGGGCAGGCACAGATACGCAGTATTTT. Encoded protein: CASSRTSGGAGTDTQYF.

In this sample, this clonotype turned up a few times. The genes are TRBV27 and TRBJ2-1; possibly TRBD1 for D (5 bases). The CDR3 extends over 15 amino acids. V gave up 5 bases and J gave up 0 bases, with 11 bases separating them. CDR1 is MNHEY, CDR2 SMNVEV, per germline (reference sequence). CDR3 coding DNA: TGTGCCAGCAGTCAGGACATTTCCTCCTACAATGAGCAGTTCTTC. Its protein product is CASSQDISSYNEQFF.

V and J are TRBV6-2 or TRBV6-3 and TRBJ1-2, with D perhaps TRBD1 (6 bases). The ends were cut back, 6 bases at V and 7 bases at J, with 18 bases in the middle. Germline V gene lookup returns CDR1 MNHEY and CDR2 SVGEGT. This CDR3 spans 14 amino acids. The CDR3 DNA reads TGTGCCAGCAGCCTTGGACAGTTCAGAGTTGGCTACACCTTC. This gives the protein CASSLGQFRVGYTF.

The rearrangement joins TRBV19 to TRBJ1-1; D gene ambiguous. The germline gives CDR1 LNHDA, CDR2 SQIVND (reference sequence). This CDR3 has 15 amino acids. V gave up 1 base and J gave up 2 bases, with 11 bases separating them. This CDR3 is CASSIVAIGNTEAFF. Written as DNA, the CDR3 is TGTGCCAGTAGTATAGTGGCGATTGGCAACACTGAAGCTTTCTTT.

This chain links TRBV12-3 or TRBV12-4 with TRBJ2-3; TRBD1 matches 7 bases. This CDR3 comprises 13 residues. With 7 bases clipped from V and 1 base from J, the junction kept 2 bases outside the gene matches. The DNA for the CDR3 is TGTGCCAGCAAGGGGGCGGGCACAGATACGCAGTATTTT. Translated, it gives CASKGAGTDTQYF.

V usage is TRBV7-2 and J usage is TRBJ2-7; no definite D call. The CDR3 totals 13 residues. CDR1 is SGHTA, CDR2 FQGNSA, per germline. The germline V and J ends were trimmed by 5 bases and 2 bases, with 10 bases remaining between them. The CDR3 DNA sequence: TGTGCCAGCAGCCCAAGCTCCGCCTACGAGCAGTACTTC. Amino acids: CASSPSSAYEQYF.

In this sample, this clonotype turned up a few times. The chain is built from TRBV7-2 and TRBJ2-7; unclear D gene. CDR1 is SGHTA and CDR2 is FQGNSA in the germline V gene. The CDR3 length is 13 residues. Trimming removed 5 bases at V and 7 bases at J, with 15 bases between. CDR3 DNA: TGTGCCAGCAGCATCAACACCTGGCGAGAGCAGTACGTC. This encodes CASSINTWREQYV.

The sample holds a few counts of this clonotype. The CDR3 region has the DNA TGTGCCACCAGCAGAGGCCCGGACGGGAGAGTAGGCTATGGCTACACCTTC. Translating gives CATSRGPDGRVGYGYTF. The chain couples TRBV15 to TRBJ1-2; D not certain. Germline V gives CDR1 LNHNV, CDR2 YYDKDF (reference sequence). Trimming cost V 1 base and J 4 bases, with 19 bases left between them. The CDR3 covers 17 residues.

This chain uses TRBV30 with TRBJ2-7; tentative D call: TRBD1 (6 bases). The CDR3 sequence is 12 residues long. V was clipped by 6 bases and J by 4 bases, with 13 bases between them. Per the germline V gene, CDR1 is GTSNPN and CDR2 is SVGIG (reference sequence). This chain's CDR3 is CACAQGLYEQYF. CDR3 DNA sequence: TGTGCCTGCGCCCAGGGGTTGTACGAGCAGTACTTC.

This clonotype was seen only a few times. The chain carries TRBV10-3 and TRBJ1-2, with 7 positions matching TRBD1. V lost 8 bases, J lost 4 bases, and 4 bases stayed unmatched. The germline CDR1 and CDR2 sequences are ENHRY and SYGVKD. The CDR3 consists of 12 residues. CDR3 in amino acids: CAIARDSYGYTF. CDR3 coding DNA: TGTGCCATCGCCCGGGACAGCTATGGCTACACCTTC.

CDR3 residues: CASSQGVVGQGIYGYTF. The CDR3 nucleotides are TGCGCCAGCAGCCAAGGGGTCGTTGGACAGGGGATTTATGGCTACACCTTC. The rearrangement uses TRBV4-1 and TRBJ1-2, with 9 bases aligning to TRBD1. The CDR3 has 17 amino acids. The V segment lost 1 base and the J segment 5 bases; nucleotides outside the gene matches: 11. From germline, CDR1 is MGHRA and CDR2 YSYEKL.